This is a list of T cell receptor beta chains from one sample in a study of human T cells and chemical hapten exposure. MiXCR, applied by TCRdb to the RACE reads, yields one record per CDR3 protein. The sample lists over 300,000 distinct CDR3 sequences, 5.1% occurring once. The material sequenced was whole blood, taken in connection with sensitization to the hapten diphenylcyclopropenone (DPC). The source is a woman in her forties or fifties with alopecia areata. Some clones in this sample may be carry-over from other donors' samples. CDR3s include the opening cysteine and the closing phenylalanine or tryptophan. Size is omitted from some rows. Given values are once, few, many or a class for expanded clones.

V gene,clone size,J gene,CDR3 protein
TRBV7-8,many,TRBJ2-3,CASSLHAGQLQYF
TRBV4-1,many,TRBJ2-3,CASSRGEGTDTQYF
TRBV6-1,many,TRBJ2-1,CASIQVSSYNEQFF
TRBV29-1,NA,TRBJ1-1,CSVAGGGITNTEAFF
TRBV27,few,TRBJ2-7,CASRDRGRFEQYF
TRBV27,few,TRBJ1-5,CASSLDGINQPQHF
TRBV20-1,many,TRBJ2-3,CSAKLSGRDTDTQYF
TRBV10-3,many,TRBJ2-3,CAINPLGLAGTTDTQYF
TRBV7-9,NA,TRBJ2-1,CASSLKGVEQFF
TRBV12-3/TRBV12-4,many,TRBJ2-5,CASSPRQGIAQYF
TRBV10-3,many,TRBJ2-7,CAISGTGTAVFEQYF
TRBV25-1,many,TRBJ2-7,CASRSNGYEQYF
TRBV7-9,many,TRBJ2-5,CASSSSTDRALQYF
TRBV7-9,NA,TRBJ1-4,CASSAGDIPPGEKLIF
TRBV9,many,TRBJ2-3,CASSVVSADTQYF
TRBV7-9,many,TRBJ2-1,CASSLQLAGGTYNEQFF
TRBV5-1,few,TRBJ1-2,CASSAGDRGPGYTF
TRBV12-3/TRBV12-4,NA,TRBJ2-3,CASSTRGQETDTQYF
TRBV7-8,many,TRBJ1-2,CASSSWTGPNYGYTF
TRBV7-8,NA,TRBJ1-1,CASSFIQGADTEAFF
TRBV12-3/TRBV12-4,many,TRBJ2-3,CASSARTGYTDTQYF
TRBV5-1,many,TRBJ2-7,CASSLVRALDEQYF
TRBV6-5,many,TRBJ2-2,CASSYSFQGAAGELFF
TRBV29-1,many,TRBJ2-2,CSGSRSTGELFF
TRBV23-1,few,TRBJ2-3,CASSQSLAGGVDTQYF
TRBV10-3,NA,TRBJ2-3,CAISWEGTDTQYF
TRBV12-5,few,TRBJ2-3,CASGVTPLPTDTQYF
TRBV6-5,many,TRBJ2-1,CASSYSMSGGYNEQFF
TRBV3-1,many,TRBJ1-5,CASSGGRGSNQPQHF
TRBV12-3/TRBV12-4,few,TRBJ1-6,CASSYSDYNSPLHF
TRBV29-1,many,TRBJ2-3,CSVWGGSTDTQYF
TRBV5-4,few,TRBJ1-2,CASSLAGQGASYGYTF
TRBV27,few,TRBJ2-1,CASSLDGTLYNEQFF
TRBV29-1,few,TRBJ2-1,CSAPKENEQFF
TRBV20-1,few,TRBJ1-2,CSAAGSYGYTF
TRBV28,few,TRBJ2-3,CASGDRGYGDTQYF
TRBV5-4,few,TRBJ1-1,CASSPSTGQNTEAFF
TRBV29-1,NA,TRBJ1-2,CSVTGLEVFAF
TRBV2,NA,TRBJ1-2,CASSESANYGYTF
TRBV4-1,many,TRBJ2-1,CASSQQGDPYNEQFF